The rows below give T cell receptor beta chains drawn from one sample of a study of T cell responses to AZD1222 COVID-19 vaccine. Sequencing used immunoSEQ multiplex PCR; TCRdb keeps in-frame clones, though not all of them. The sample has 100,000 to 130,000 clones; approximately 90% are singletons. The sequenced sample was peripheral blood, obtained on day 0 of MenACWY control vaccination. These receptor sequences come from an adult in good health. Each CDR3 is given with its conserved first and last residue. The D gene is left open where the match is weak. Size is stated for part of the rows, as once, few or many counts, or as a class when the clone is expanded.

d_call clone_size j_call v_call cdr3_aa cdr3_nt
TRBD2 - TRBJ2-7 TRBV19 CASSRGLAESYEQYF TGTGCCAGTAGTAGGGGACTAGCGGAATCCTACGAGCAGTACTTC
TRBD2 - TRBJ2-3 TRBV7-3 CASSPLGDLAGGLPDTQYF TGTGCCAGCAGCCCGCTCGGGGACCTAGCGGGGGGCTTACCAGATACGCAGTATTTT
- - TRBJ1-4 TRBV27 CASSSMTANEKLFF TGTGCCAGCAGTTCAATGACAGCTAATGAAAAACTGTTTTTT
- - TRBJ2-7 TRBV21-1 CASSKTGGHEQYF TGTGCCAGCAGCAAAACAGGAGGCCACGAGCAGTACTTC
TRBD2 - TRBJ2-1 TRBV7-3 CASSAGPLGGEQFF TGTGCCAGCAGCGCGGGACCCCTGGGGGGGGAGCAGTTCTTC
- - TRBJ1-1 TRBV19 CASKRTGLNTEAFF TGTGCCAGTAAGCGGACGGGCTTGAACACTGAAGCTTTCTTT
TRBD1 - TRBJ1-6 TRBV4-1 CASSQDPGMGTGSPLHF TGCGCCAGCAGCCAAGATCCCGGGATGGGGACAGGTTCACCCCTCCACTTT
- - TRBJ1-1 TRBV19 CASSIGTWLLNTEAFF TGTGCCAGTAGTATAGGGACGTGGCTCTTGAACACTGAAGCTTTCTTT
TRBD2 - TRBJ2-2 TRBV7-2 CASSLSGGSFTGELFF TGTGCCAGCAGCCTCAGCGGGGGGTCCTTCACCGGGGAGCTGTTTTTT
- - TRBJ1-5 TRBV19 CASSITPTRIPNQPQHF TGTGCCAGTAGTATAACCCCCACAAGGATCCCCAATCAGCCCCAGCATTTT
- - TRBJ2-4 TRBV28 CASSRDIPNIQYF TGTGCCAGCAGCCGGGACATCCCTAACATTCAGTACTTC
- - TRBJ2-5 TRBV28 CASNHAEGPQETQYF TGTGCCAGCAACCACGCCGAAGGCCCGCAAGAGACCCAGTACTTC
- - TRBJ1-5 TRBV4-1 CASSQESSGGFEHF TGCGCCAGCAGCCAAGAAAGTTCAGGCGGCTTCGAGCATTTT
- few TRBJ1-2 TRBV24-1 CATSDLKTSYGYTF TGTGCCACCAGTGATTTGAAGACCTCCTATGGCTACACCTTC
TRBD1 - TRBJ1-1 TRBV5-1 CASSSARQGVEAFF TGCGCCAGCAGTTCCGCCCGACAGGGGGTCGAAGCTTTCTTT
TRBD2 - TRBJ2-5 TRBV2 CASVAGGNQETQYF TGTGCCAGTGTAGCGGGGGGGAACCAAGAGACCCAGTACTTC
TRBD1 - TRBJ1-2 TRBV5-4 CASSLGTGRDYGYTF TGTGCCAGCAGCCTCGGGACAGGGAGGGACTATGGCTACACCTTC
- - TRBJ2-3 TRBV5-1 CASRLFDTTDTQYF TGCGCCAGCAGATTATTCGACACCACAGATACGCAGTATTTT
- - TRBJ1-1 TRBV7-8 CASSFQGSTEAFF TGTGCCAGCAGCTTTCAGGGGAGCACTGAAGCTTTCTTT
TRBD2 - TRBJ2-1 TRBV6-1 CASSELAGGYNEQFF TGTGCCAGCAGTGAACTAGCGGGGGGCTACAATGAGCAGTTCTTC
TRBD1 once TRBJ1-1 TRBV9 CASSVWTGTEAFF TGTGCCAGCAGCGTATGGACAGGGACTGAAGCTTTCTTT
- - TRBJ2-7 TRBV5-6 CASSRWDERYF TGTGCCAGCAGCCGGTGGGACGAGCGGTACTTC
TRBD1 - TRBJ2-7 TRBV25-1 CASRTGTGGYEQYF TGTGCCAGCAGAACCGGGACAGGGGGCTACGAGCAGTACTTC
TRBD1 - TRBJ1-2 TRBV3-1/TRBV3-2 CASSRPQGANYGYTF TGTGCCAGCAGCCGACCCCAGGGGGCTAACTATGGCTACACCTTC
- few TRBJ1-5 TRBV5-8 CASSLETQPQHF TGTGCCAGCAGCTTGGAAACTCAGCCCCAGCATTTT
- - TRBJ1-1 TRBV27 CASSIQGGTEAFF TGTGCCAGCAGTATACAGGGAGGCACTGAAGCTTTCTTT
TRBD1 - TRBJ2-5 TRBV5-4 CASSGGQYQETQYF TGTGCCAGCAGCGGGGGACAGTACCAAGAGACCCAGTACTTC
- - TRBJ2-1 TRBV18 CASSSSGAVNEQFF TGTGCCAGCTCAAGCTCGGGCGCGGTCAATGAGCAGTTCTTC
- - TRBJ1-1 TRBV5-6 CASSPGGRDTEAFF TGTGCCAGCAGCCCGGGAGGGAGGGACACTGAAGCTTTCTTT
- - TRBJ1-2 TRBV5-6 CASSSTGFGYTF TGTGCCAGCAGCTCAACAGGGTTCGGCTACACCTTC
- - TRBJ1-5 TRBV10-3 CAISEREGNQPQHF TGTGCCATCAGTGAGAGGGAAGGCAATCAGCCCCAGCATTTT
- - TRBJ1-1 TRBV20-1 CSVSGGTEAFF TGCAGTGTGTCGGGAGGCACTGAAGCTTTCTTT
- - TRBJ1-2 TRBV6-6 CASSYGTKNYGYTF TGTGCCAGCAGTTACGGGACAAAAAACTATGGCTACACCTTC
- - TRBJ2-3 TRBV28 CASSLNRATDTQYF TGTGCCAGCAGTTTAAACAGGGCAACAGATACGCAGTATTTT
TRBD2 - TRBJ2-2 TRBV7-2 CASSLAHFGPSGGGELFF TGTGCCAGCAGCTTAGCGCACTTCGGGCCTAGCGGGGGCGGGGAGCTGTTTTTT
- - TRBJ2-1 TRBV12-3/TRBV12-4 CASRPQRQFF TGTGCCAGCAGACCCCAGCGGCAGTTCTTC
TRBD1 - TRBJ1-5 TRBV2 CASRTGNQPQHF TGTGCCAGCCGGACAGGGAATCAGCCCCAGCATTTT
TRBD1 - TRBJ1-6 TRBV28 CASRGTGVAPLHF TGTGCCAGCAGGGGCACAGGGGTAGCACCCCTCCACTTT
TRBD1 - TRBJ2-1 TRBV10-1 CASSRDRVANEQFF TGCGCCAGCAGCCGGGACAGGGTCGCCAATGAGCAGTTCTTC
TRBD1 - TRBJ1-5 TRBV14 CASSLDRDQPQHF TGTGCCAGCAGCTTAGACAGGGACCAGCCCCAGCATTTT
TRBD1 few TRBJ2-7 TRBV3-1/TRBV3-2 CASSRTGVHEQYF TGTGCCAGCAGCCGAACAGGGGTCCACGAGCAGTACTTC
TRBD2 - TRBJ2-3 TRBV10-3 CAISDPQGLAVNTDTQYF TGTGCCATCAGTGACCCGCAGGGACTAGCGGTGAACACAGATACGCAGTATTTT
- once TRBJ2-3 TRBV7-9 CASSSGESTDTQYF TGTGCCAGCAGCTCGGGGGAAAGCACAGATACGCAGTATTTT
- - TRBJ1-5 TRBV9 CASSVGGESDQPQHF TGTGCCAGCAGCGTAGGCGGGGAATCAGATCAGCCCCAGCATTTT
TRBD1 - TRBJ1-2 TRBV3-1/TRBV3-2 CASSLHHRGDGYTF TGTGCCAGCAGCCTTCATCACAGGGGGGATGGCTACACCTTC
- - TRBJ1-6 TRBV5-4 CASSRTGDNSPLHF TGTGCCAGCAGCCGGACCGGAGATAATTCACCCCTCCACTTT
- - TRBJ2-7 TRBV5-8 CASSRVGTSAYEQYF TGTGCCAGCAGCCGAGTGGGGACTTCAGCCTACGAGCAGTACTTC